The rows below give T cell receptor beta chains drawn from one sample of a study of blood T cells in healthy people across ages. TCRdb reanalysed the 5' RACE reads using MiXCR and keeps one entry per CDR3 protein. Counted here are 1.5 million to 2 million distinct CDR3 sequences, 49% occurring once; the ten biggest clones make up roughly 2%. The specimen was blood. The receptors originated from a woman aged 40 to 50 in good health. CDR3s include the opening cysteine and the closing phenylalanine or tryptophan. D genes are given only for firm matches. Some rows mark clone size as missing; the rest say once, few, many or name a class of expanded clone.

J | D | size | V | DNA | CDR3
TRBJ2-7 | TRBD2 | NA | TRBV11-2 | TGTGCCAGCAGCTTCCCACTAGCGGGCGAAATGCAGTACTTC | CASSFPLAGEMQYF
TRBJ1-4 | NA | few | TRBV7-2 | TGTGCCAGCAGCCGGGACGGTGAAAATGAAAAACTGTTTTTT | CASSRDGENEKLFF
TRBJ2-7 | TRBD2 | NA | TRBV27 | TGTGCCAGCAGTTCCTGGACTAGCAGGGGCGAGCAGTACTTC | CASSSWTSRGEQYF
TRBJ1-2 | NA | few | TRBV28 | TGTGCCAGCAGTTTCTCTGGATTCGTCAACCTACGATCCTATGGCTACACCTTC | CASSFSGFVNLRSYGYTF
TRBJ1-4 | NA | few | TRBV7-2 | TGTGCCAGCAGCTGGGACACTAATGAAAAACTGTTTTTT | CASSWDTNEKLFF
TRBJ2-6 | NA | NA | TRBV6-6 | TGTGCCAGCAGCTCGCAGATCCGGGGCTCTGGGGCCAACGTCCTGACTTTC | CASSSQIRGSGANVLTF
TRBJ2-7 | NA | NA | TRBV27 | TGTGCCACTGCGGGTCTATACGAGCAGTACTTC | CATAGLYEQYF
TRBJ2-1 | NA | many | TRBV29-1 | TGCAGCGTTGAAGAGAGCTCCTACAATGAGCAGTTCTTC | CSVEESSYNEQFF
TRBJ2-7 | TRBD1 | NA | TRBV2 | TGTGCCAGCAGTGCCGGGACAGGTTACTACGAGCAGTACTTC | CASSAGTGYYEQYF
TRBJ2-1 | TRBD2 | NA | TRBV7-2 | TGTGCCAGCAGCTTACGGTCGGGACTAGGCTTGAATGAGCAGTTCTTC | CASSLRSGLGLNEQFF
TRBJ2-3 | NA | few | TRBV29-1 | TGCAGCGTTGAAGATTACCAGGGGTTAACAGATACGCAGTATTTT | CSVEDYQGLTDTQYF
TRBJ2-5 | NA | NA | TRBV6-1 | TGTGCCAGCAGTGAAACCCACGGGGGCCCCTACAATGAGCAGTACTTC | CASSETHGGPYNEQYF
TRBJ2-5 | TRBD2 | NA | TRBV10-3 | TGTGCCATCAGTGAGCCGACCCGACTAGCGGGGGGAAATGAGCAGTACTTC | CAISEPTRLAGGNEQYF
TRBJ2-1 | TRBD2 | NA | TRBV28 | TGTGCCAGCAGTTCTATAGCGGGGGGGAAACACAATGAGCAGTTCTTC | CASSSIAGGKHNEQFF
TRBJ1-2 | TRBD1 | few | TRBV3-1 | TGTGCCAGCGGACCTCCCACAGGGGGCGAGTCTGGCTACACCTTC | CASGPPTGGESGYTF
TRBJ2-6 | TRBD1 | few | TRBV6-5 | TGTGCCAGCAGTTACTGGGGACAGGGGTTCTCTGGGGCCAACGTCCTGACTTTC | CASSYWGQGFSGANVLTF
TRBJ2-7 | NA | few | TRBV4-3 | TGCGCCAGCAGCCAACCGAGACCAATTTACGAGCAGTACTTC | CASSQPRPIYEQYF
TRBJ2-6 | TRBD1 | once | TRBV7-2 | TGTGCCAGCAGCATACAGGGGGCGCGGGCCAACGTCCTGACTTTC | CASSIQGARANVLTF
TRBJ1-6 | TRBD1 | few | TRBV29-1 | TGCAGCGCCCCAGCCCCCGGGACAGGGGGCAAATCACCCCTCCACTTT | CSAPAPGTGGKSPLHF
TRBJ2-7 | NA | NA | TRBV2 | TGTGCCAGCAAGTGGAGGGACCCCTACGAGCAGTACTTC | CASKWRDPYEQYF
TRBJ1-6 | TRBD1 | few | TRBV9 | TGTGCCAGCAGTACGACAGGGGTGGGTTCACCCCTCCACTTT | CASSTTGVGSPLHF
TRBJ1-2 | NA | NA | TRBV4-1 | TGCGCCAGCAGCCAAGATTTAAGGGGATTAAACTATGGCTACACCTTC | CASSQDLRGLNYGYTF
TRBJ2-5 | NA | few | TRBV28 | TGTGCCAGCAGTTTCCGGGAGTGGTCCCGGGAGACCCAGTACTTC | CASSFREWSRETQYF
TRBJ2-5 | NA | few | TRBV25-1 | TGTGCCAGCAGCTCCCCGGGATTGGAGACCCAGTACTTC | CASSSPGLETQYF
TRBJ2-1 | TRBD2 | few | TRBV4-2 | TGTGCCAGCAGCCGCCAAGGGACTAGCGGGGACAATGAGCAGTTCTTC | CASSRQGTSGDNEQFF
TRBJ2-7 | TRBD2 | NA | TRBV5-1 | TGCGCCAGCAGCTCCTATGGTGAGCTAGCGGGGGGCTACGAGCAGTACTTC | CASSSYGELAGGYEQYF
TRBJ1-5 | NA | NA | TRBV7-8 | TGTGCCAGCAGCCCATCAGGCAGAAGTAGTCAGCCCCAGCATTTT | CASSPSGRSSQPQHF
TRBJ2-3 | TRBD2 | NA | TRBV5-1 | TGCGCCAGCAGCATTCCTGGCGGGGGAGACACAGATACGCAGTATTTT | CASSIPGGGDTDTQYF
TRBJ2-7 | TRBD2 | NA | TRBV7-2 | TGTGCCAGCAGCTCTAATCCTAGCGGCTACGAGCAGTACTTC | CASSSNPSGYEQYF
TRBJ2-3 | NA | NA | TRBV24-1 | TGTGCCACCAGTGACCCAATCCCCGGAGATACGCAGTATTTT | CATSDPIPGDTQYF
TRBJ2-3 | NA | NA | TRBV6-6 | TGTGCCAGCAGTTCGAAAAGAACGGGGGACACAGATACGCAGTATTTT | CASSSKRTGDTDTQYF